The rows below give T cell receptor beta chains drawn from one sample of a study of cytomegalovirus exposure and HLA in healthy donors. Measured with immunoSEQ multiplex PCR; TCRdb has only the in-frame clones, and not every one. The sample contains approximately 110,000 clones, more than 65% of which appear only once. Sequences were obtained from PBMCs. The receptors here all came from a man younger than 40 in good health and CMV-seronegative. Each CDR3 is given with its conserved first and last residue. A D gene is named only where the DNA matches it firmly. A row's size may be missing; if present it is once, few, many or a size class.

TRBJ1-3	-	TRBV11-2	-	TGTGCCAGCAGCTTAGATTCAGGGGCCTACTCTGGAAACACCATATATTTT	CASSLDSGAYSGNTIYF
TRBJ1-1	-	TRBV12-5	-	TGTGCTAGTGGTTTGGTACAGGACACTGAAGCTTTCTTT	CASGLVQDTEAFF
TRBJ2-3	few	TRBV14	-	TGTGCCAGCAGCCGAGCAGATACGCAGTATTTT	CASSRADTQYF
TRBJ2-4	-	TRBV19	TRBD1	TGTGCCAGTAGCCCGGGACAGGGGGCAAACATTCAGTACTTC	CASSPGQGANIQYF
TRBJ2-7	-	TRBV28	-	TGTGCCAGCAGTCCTGGACAGCGACTCTCCTACGAGCAGTACTTC	CASSPGQRLSYEQYF
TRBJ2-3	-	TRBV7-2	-	TGTGCCAGCAGCAACTTCAGGGGTTCGGGCGATACGCAGTATTTT	CASSNFRGSGDTQYF
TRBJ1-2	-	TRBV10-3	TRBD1	TGTGCCATCAGAGCTACCGGGACAGGGGATGGCTACACCTTC	CAIRATGTGDGYTF
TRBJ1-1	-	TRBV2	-	TGTGCCAGCAGCCTCCTCAACTCTGACACTGAAGCTTTCTTT	CASSLLNSDTEAFF
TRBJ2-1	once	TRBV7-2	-	TGTGCCAGCAGCTTAGCGGGAGTTTTGTACAATGAGCAGTTCTTC	CASSLAGVLYNEQFF
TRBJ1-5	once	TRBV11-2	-	TGTGCCAGCAGCTTATCCATCCAGGGCAATCAGCCCCAGCATTTT	CASSLSIQGNQPQHF
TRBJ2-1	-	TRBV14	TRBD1	TGTGCCAGCAGCCAAGATGGCAGACAGGGCAATGAGCAGTTCTTC	CASSQDGRQGNEQFF
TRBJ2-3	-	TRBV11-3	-	TGTGCCAGCAGCTTAGGGCTAGCGTTGAGCACAGATACGCAGTATTTT	CASSLGLALSTDTQYF
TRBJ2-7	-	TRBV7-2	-	TGTGCCAGCAGCTCCCGTCCAGGGATTTCCTACGAGCAGTACTTC	CASSSRPGISYEQYF
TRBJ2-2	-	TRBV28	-	TGTGCCAGCAGTTTTCGGGTAGGGGGCACCGGGGAGCTGTTTTTT	CASSFRVGGTGELFF
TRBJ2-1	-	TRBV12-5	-	TGTGCTAGTGGTTTGGAAAGAGGGGGTGAGCAGTTCTTC	CASGLERGGEQFF
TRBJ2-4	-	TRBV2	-	TGTGCCAGCAGCCCCCAGGGGCTAGCCAAAAACATTCAGTACTTC	CASSPQGLAKNIQYF
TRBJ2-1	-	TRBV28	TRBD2	TGTGCCAGCAGTCCGGGGGGCTCCTACAATGAGCAGTTCTTC	CASSPGGSYNEQFF
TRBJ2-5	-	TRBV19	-	TGTGCCAGTAGTCTCCCATCGACAGAAGAGACCCAGTACTTC	CASSLPSTEETQYF
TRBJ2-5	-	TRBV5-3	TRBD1	TGTGCCAGAAGCTTGAGGGACAGGGTTCGGGAGACCCAGTACTTC	CARSLRDRVRETQYF
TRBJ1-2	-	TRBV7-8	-	TGTGCCAGCAGCTTAGGCAGGGACTATGGCTACACCTTC	CASSLGRDYGYTF
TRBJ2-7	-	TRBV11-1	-	TGTGCCAGCAGTACTCCTCCCTACGAGCAGTACTTC	CASSTPPYEQYF
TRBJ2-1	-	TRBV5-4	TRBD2	TGTGCCAGCAGCCCGGGACTAGCGGGATTTGACAATGAGCAGTTCTTC	CASSPGLAGFDNEQFF
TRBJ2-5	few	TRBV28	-	TGTGCCAGCAGTGCCGCGACGACCGGAGGAGAGACCCAGTACTTC	CASSAATTGGETQYF
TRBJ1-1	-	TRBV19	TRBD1	TGTGCCAGTAGTTCCAACCTCTGGAGACAGGGGAGGTTCTCCACTGAAGCTTTCTTT	CASSSNLWRQGRFSTEAFF
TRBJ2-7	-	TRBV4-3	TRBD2	TGCGCCAGCAGCCAAGCCTATAGCGGGAGGGCTACCTACGAGCAGTACTTC	CASSQAYSGRATYEQYF
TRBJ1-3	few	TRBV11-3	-	TGTGCCAGCAGCCCGGGGAAGGGAGACACCATATATTTT	CASSPGKGDTIYF
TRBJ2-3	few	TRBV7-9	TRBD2	TGTGCCAGCAGCTTAGGTTCGGCGGGAGGCCCTTCTGATACGCAGTATTTT	CASSLGSAGGPSDTQYF
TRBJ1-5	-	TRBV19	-	TGTGCCAGTAGTAAATGGGCAGGGGACCATCCCCAGCATTTT	CASSKWAGDHPQHF
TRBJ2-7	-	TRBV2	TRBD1	TGTGCCAGCAGGACAGGGGGATACGAGCAGTACTTC	CASRTGGYEQYF
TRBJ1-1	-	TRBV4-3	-	TGCGCCAGCAGCCAAGTCCCCGACAAGAACACTGAAGCTTTCTTT	CASSQVPDKNTEAFF
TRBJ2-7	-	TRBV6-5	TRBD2	TGTGCCAGCAGTTACTCCGCGGGAGGCTCGGACGAGCAGTACTTC	CASSYSAGGSDEQYF